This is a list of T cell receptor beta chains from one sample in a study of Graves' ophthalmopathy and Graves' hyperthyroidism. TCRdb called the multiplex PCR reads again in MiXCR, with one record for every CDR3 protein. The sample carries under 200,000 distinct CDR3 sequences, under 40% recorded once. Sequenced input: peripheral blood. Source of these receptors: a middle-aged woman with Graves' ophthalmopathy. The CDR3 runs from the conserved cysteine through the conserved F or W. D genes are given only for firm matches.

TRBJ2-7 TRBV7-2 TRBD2 CASSIPGLEDEQYF
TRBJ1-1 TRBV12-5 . CASGLGGTATEAFF
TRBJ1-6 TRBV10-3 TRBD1 CAIRPGQGFLSPLHF
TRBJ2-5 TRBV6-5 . CASSSLGGQETQYF
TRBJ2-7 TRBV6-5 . CASSSSLDTYEQYF
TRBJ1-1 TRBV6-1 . CASSETGRNTEAFF
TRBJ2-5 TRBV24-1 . CATSDFIRGDRETQYF
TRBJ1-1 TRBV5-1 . CASSLMSNTEAFF
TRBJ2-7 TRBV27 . CASMGRGYEQYF
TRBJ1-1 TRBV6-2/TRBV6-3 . CASSSGGTSNTEAFF
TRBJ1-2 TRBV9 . CASSVDGGLSVGYTF
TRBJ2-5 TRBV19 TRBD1 CASSGTERGTQYF